This T cell receptor (beta chain) was sequenced in a study of T-cell memory formation after mild COVID-19. At the level of the study: TCR clustering was largely donor specific.

TCRdb reprocessed the 5' RACE reads with MiXCR, giving one entry per CDR3 protein. The sample comprises tens of thousands of distinct CDR3 sequences, roughly 14% of which are singletons, and roughly 30% rests with the top ten. This clonotype has more than one count but fewer than ten. This TCR was sampled from an adult woman who had mild COVID-19 (a few samples of this study predate the infection). Cell type and time point are not known. Material: PBMCs or a T cell subset sorted from them (not recorded which).

Here the CDR3 DNA reads TGTGCCACCAGCAGAGACCTAACCGGGGAGCTGTTTTTT. It codes for CATSRDLTGELFF. The chain uses TRBV15 and TRBJ2-2; no clear D gene. The CDR3 spans 13 residues. From germline, CDR1 is LNHNV and CDR2 YYDKDF (reference sequence). Trimming pared 0 bases from V and 5 bases from J, leaving 4 bases between.